This paragraph reports one T cell receptor beta chain. The antigen is unknown. A multiplex PCR was run with 60 Vbeta primers and 13 Jbeta primers. Clones were sequenced by immunoSEQ multiplex PCR, and TCRdb holds only the in-frame ones, with some missing. The data show 85,000 to 100,000 clones, around four fifths seen once. This entry is derived from a study of cytomegalovirus exposure and HLA in healthy donors. Study-level information: Membership in the Caucasian-associated ancestry cluster was found for 81% of 300 to 500 genotyped donors. General observations from the study: Reported results showed that the classifier diagnosed cytomegalovirus status with high specificity and sensitivity. Later analysis identified about 18,000 TCR beta sequences associated with HLA alleles, using a false discovery rate threshold of 0.05.

The sequence came from a man in his thirties or forties in good health and CMV-seronegative. Sequencing was done on a sample of PBMCs.

The CDR3 DNA is TGTGCCATCAGTGAGTCGAGGGACAGGTCCATGTGGTATGGCTACACCTTC. This gives the protein CAISESRDRSMWYGYTF. The chain combines TRBV10-3 with TRBJ1-2; 8 bases match TRBD1. V shed 0 bases, J shed 5 bases, and the junction held 11 bases outside the gene matches. Per germline, CDR1 ENHRY and CDR2 SYGVKD. The CDR3 consists of 17 residues.